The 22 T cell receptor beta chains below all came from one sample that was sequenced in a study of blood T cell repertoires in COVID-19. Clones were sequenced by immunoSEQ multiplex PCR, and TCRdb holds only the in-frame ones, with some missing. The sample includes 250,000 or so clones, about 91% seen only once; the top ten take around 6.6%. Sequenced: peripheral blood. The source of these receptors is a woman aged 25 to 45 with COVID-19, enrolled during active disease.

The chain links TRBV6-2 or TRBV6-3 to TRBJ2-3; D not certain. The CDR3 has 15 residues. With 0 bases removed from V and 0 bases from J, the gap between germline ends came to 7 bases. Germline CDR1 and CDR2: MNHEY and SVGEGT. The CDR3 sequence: CASSYSLSSTDTQYF. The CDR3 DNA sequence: TGTGCCAGCAGTTACTCTCTCTCTAGCACAGATACGCAGTATTTT.

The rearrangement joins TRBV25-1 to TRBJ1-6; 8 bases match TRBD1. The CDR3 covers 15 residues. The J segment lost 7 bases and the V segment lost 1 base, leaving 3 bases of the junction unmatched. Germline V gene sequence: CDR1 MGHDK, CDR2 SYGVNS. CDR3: CASSESNRGNSPLHF. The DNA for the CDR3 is TGTGCCAGCAGTGAATCGAACAGGGGGAATTCACCCCTCCACTTT.

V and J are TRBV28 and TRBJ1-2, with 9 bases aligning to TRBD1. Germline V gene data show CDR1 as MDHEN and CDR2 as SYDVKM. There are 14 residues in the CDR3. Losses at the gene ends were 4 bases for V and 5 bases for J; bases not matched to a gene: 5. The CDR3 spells CASSWLGQGYGYTF. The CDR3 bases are TGTGCCAGCAGTTGGCTGGGACAGGGTTATGGCTACACCTTC.

The CDR3: CASSSRLAGDYEQYV. The CDR3 DNA reads as TGCGCCAGCAGCTCCCGACTAGCGGGGGACTACGAGCAGTACGTC. This rearrangement joins TRBV5-1 to TRBJ2-7; TRBD2 agrees at 12 bases. The CDR3 runs to 15 residues. The V and J ends lost 3 bases and 3 bases, in that order; junction bases with no gene match: 4. Germline CDR1 reads SGHRS; CDR2 reads YFSETQ.

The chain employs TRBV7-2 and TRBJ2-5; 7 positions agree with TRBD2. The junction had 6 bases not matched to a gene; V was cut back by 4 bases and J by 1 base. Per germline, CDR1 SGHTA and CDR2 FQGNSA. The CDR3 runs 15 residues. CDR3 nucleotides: TGTGCCAGCAGCTCGGGAGGCAGCAGCCAAGAGACCCAGTACTTC. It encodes CASSSGGSSQETQYF.

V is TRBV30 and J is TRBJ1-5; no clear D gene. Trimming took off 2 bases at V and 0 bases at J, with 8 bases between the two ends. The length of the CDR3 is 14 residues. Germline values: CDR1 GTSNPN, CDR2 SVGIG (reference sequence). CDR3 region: CAWSRRNSNQPQHF. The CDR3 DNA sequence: TGTGCCTGGAGTAGGAGAAATAGCAATCAGCCCCAGCATTTT.

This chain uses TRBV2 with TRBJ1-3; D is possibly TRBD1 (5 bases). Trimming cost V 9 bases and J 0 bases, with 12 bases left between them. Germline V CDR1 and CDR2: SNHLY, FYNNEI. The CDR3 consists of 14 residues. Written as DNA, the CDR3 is TGTGCCAGTAAAGACAGCTACTCTGGAAACACCATATATTTT. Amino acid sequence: CASKDSYSGNTIYF.

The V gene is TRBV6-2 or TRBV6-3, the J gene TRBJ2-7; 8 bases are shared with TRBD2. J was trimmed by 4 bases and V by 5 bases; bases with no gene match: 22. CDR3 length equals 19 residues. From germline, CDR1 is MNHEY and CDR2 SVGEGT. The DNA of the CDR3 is TGTGCCAGCAGTACGAAGTCGGGGGGGAGAAGAAGGGATTTTTACGAGCAGTACTTC. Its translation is CASSTKSGGRRRDFYEQYF.

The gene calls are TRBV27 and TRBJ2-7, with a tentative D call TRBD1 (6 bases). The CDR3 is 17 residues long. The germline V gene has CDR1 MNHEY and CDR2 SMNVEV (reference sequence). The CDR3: CGGPSSPPQVCSYEQYF. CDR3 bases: TGTGGGGGGCCCAGCAGTCCCCCCCAGGTTTGCTCCTACGAGCAGTACTTC.

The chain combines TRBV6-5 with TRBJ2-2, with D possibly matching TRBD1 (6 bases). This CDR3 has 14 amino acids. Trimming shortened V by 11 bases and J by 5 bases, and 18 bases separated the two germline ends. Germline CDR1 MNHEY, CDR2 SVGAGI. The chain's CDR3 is CACSRGRGTGELFF. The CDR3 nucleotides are TGTGCCTGTTCCCGGGGCAGGGGAACCGGGGAGCTGTTTTTT.

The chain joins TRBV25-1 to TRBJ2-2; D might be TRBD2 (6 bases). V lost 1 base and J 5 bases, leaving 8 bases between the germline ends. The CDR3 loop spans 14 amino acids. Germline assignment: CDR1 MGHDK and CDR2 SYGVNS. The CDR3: CASSEFGGTGELFF. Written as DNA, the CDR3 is TGTGCCAGCAGTGAATTTGGAGGGACCGGGGAGCTGTTTTTT.

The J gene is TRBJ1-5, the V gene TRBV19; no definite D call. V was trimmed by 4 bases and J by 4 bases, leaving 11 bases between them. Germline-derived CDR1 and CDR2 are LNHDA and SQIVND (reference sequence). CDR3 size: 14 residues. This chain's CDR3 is CASSTGQKNQPQHF. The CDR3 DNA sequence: TGTGCCAGTAGTACGGGTCAGAAAAATCAGCCCCAGCATTTT.

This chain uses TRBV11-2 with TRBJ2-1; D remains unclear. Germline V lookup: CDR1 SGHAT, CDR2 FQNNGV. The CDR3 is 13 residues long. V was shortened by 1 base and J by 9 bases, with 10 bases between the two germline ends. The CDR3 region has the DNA TGTGCCAGCAGCTTAGTTGATTTGAGTGAGCAGTTCTTC. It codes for CASSLVDLSEQFF.

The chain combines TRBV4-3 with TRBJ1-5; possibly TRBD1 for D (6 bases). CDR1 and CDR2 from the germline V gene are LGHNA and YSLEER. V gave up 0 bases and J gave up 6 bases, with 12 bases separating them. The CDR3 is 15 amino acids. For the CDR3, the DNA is TGCGCCAGCAGCCAAGATGGCGGGGGCGGTCAGCCCCAGCATTTT. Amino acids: CASSQDGGGGQPQHF.

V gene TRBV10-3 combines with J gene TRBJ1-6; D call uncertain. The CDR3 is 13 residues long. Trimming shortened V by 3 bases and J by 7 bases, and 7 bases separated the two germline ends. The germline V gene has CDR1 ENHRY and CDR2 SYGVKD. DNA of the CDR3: TGTGCCATCAGTGAACACCCCAATTCACCCCTCCACTTT. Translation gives CAISEHPNSPLHF.

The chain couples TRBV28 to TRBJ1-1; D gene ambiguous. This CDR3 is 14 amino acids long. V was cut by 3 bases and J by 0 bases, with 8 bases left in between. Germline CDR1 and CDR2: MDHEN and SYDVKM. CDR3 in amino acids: CASSFRHLNTEAFF. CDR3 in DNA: TGTGCCAGCAGTTTCAGACACTTGAACACTGAAGCTTTCTTT.

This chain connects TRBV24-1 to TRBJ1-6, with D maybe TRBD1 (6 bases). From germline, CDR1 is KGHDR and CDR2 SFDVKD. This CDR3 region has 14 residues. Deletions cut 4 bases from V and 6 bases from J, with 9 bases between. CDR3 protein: CATSDGTPNSPLHF. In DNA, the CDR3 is TGTGCCACCAGTGACGGGACACCTAATTCACCCCTCCACTTT.

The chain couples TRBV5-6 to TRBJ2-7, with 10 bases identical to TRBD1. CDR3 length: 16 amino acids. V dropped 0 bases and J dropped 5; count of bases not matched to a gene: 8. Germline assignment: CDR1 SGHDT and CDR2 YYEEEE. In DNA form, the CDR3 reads TGTGCCAGCAGCTTGGGCCTCGGGACAGGGGACAACGAGCAGTACGTC. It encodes CASSLGLGTGDNEQYV.

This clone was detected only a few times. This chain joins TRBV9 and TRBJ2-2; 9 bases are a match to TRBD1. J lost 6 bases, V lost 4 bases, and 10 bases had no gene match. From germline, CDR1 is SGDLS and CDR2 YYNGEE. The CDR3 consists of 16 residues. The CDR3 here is CASSPPGTGLSGELFF. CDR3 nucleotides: TGTGCCAGCAGCCCCCCCGGGACAGGGCTCTCCGGGGAGCTGTTTTTT.

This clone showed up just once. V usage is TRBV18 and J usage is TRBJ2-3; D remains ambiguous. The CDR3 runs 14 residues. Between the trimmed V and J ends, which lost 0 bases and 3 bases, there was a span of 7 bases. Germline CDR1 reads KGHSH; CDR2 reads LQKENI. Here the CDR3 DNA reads TGTGCCAGCTCACCACCGTCCCTAACAGATACGCAGTATTTT. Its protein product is CASSPPSLTDTQYF. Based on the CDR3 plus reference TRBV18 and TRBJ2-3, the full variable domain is NAGVMQNPRHLVRRRGQEARLRCSPMKGHSHVYWYRQLPEEGLKFMVYLQKENIIDESGMPKERFSAEFPKEGPSILRIQQVVRGDSAAYFCASSPPSLTDTQYFGPGTRLTVL.

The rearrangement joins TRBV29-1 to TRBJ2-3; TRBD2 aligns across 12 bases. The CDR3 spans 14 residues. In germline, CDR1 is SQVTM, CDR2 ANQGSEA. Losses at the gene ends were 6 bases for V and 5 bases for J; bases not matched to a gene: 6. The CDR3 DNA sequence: TGCAGCGTGTCCAGACTAGCGGGGGAAGATACGCAGTATTTT. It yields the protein CSVSRLAGEDTQYF.

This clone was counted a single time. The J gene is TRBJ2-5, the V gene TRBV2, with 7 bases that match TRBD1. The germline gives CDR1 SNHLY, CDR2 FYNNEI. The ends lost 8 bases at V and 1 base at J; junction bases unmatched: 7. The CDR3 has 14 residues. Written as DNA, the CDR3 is TGTGCCAGCGGTCTAGACAGGGTCCAAGAGACCCAGTACTTC. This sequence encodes CASGLDRVQETQYF.